This note documents a single T cell receptor (beta chain) sequence. These data come from a study of T cells after somatic rescue of genetic block. This table comes from immunoSEQ multiplex PCR, and its TCRdb copy is limited to in-frame clones, with some not included. The table lists 68,000 or so clones, roughly 92% of them singletons. Germline values: CDR1 SNHLY, CDR2 FYNNEI. The ends were cut back, 5 bases at V and 4 bases at J, with 11 bases in the middle. This CDR3 has 13 residues. The receptor's source is a man aged 35-49 years. V is TRBV2 and J is TRBJ1-1, with D possibly TRBD1 on 5 matching bases. The sample taken for sequencing was peripheral blood mononuclear cells (PBMCs). The CDR3 coding sequence is TGTGCCAGCAGTCCACAGGTTATCACTGAAGCTTTCTTT. Translating it yields CASSPQVITEAFF.